These 21 T cell receptor beta chains were sequenced from one sample in a study of early T cells in non-severe SARS-CoV-2 infection. TCRdb fed the 5' RACE reads into MiXCR, producing one record per CDR3 protein. The repertoire holds 60,000 or so distinct CDR3 sequences, with more than 9% as singletons. Sequenced: whole blood. The receptors derive from an adult who was a healthcare worker with PCR-confirmed SARS-CoV-2 infection or an uninfected control (not recorded which).

This clonotype was seen a few times. This chain joins TRBV7-6 and TRBJ2-5, with D unresolved. This CDR3 is 15 amino acids long. CDR1 and CDR2 from the germline V gene are SGHVS and FNYEAQ. Trimming cost V 2 bases and J 4 bases, with 14 bases left between them. The CDR3 protein is CASSLLSGPVETQYF. CDR3 DNA: TGTGCCAGCAGCTTATTATCTGGCCCTGTAGAGACCCAGTACTTC.

This clonotype has a count of ten or more. V is TRBV6-1 and J is TRBJ1-5; perhaps TRBD1 as D (5 bases). The germline V and J ends were trimmed by 7 bases and 0 bases, with 13 bases remaining between them. This CDR3 region has 15 residues. The V gene's germline CDR1 is MNHNS and CDR2 SASEGT. CDR3 amino acids: CASNRQGYSNQPQHF. As DNA, the CDR3 is TGTGCCAGCAATAGGCAGGGCTATAGCAATCAGCCCCAGCATTTT.

This clonotype was found a few times. The J gene is TRBJ2-1, the V gene TRBV29-1, with D perhaps TRBD2 (7 bases). Germline lookup yields CDR1 SQVTM and CDR2 ANQGSEA. V lost 4 bases to trimming and J lost 9 bases, with 19 bases between them. This CDR3 spans 14 amino acids. CDR3 DNA: TGCAGCGTTGCGGCTCGTCGGGGAGGGGGTGAGCAGTTCTTC. Translation gives CSVAARRGGGEQFF.

This clonotype was detected many times. The rearrangement joins TRBV4-1 to TRBJ2-4; TRBD1 agrees at 9 bases. CDR1 is MGHRA and CDR2 is YSYEKL in the germline V gene. The trim removed 2 bases at V and 7 bases at J, leaving 3 bases unmatched. This CDR3 contains 14 residues. The CDR3 loop is CASSQRTGANIQYF. CDR3 nucleotide sequence: TGCGCCAGCAGCCAACGGACAGGGGCGAACATTCAGTACTTC.

The CDR3 DNA sequence: TGTGCCTGGAGTGAGGGGAGTGGCAAAAACATTCAGTACTTC. It encodes CAWSEGSGKNIQYF. The V call is TRBV30, the J call TRBJ2-4; D may match TRBD1 or TRBD2 (5 bases each). This CDR3 is 14 amino acids long. Germline V lookup: CDR1 GTSNPN, CDR2 SVGIG (reference sequence). The ends were cut back, 1 base at V and 3 bases at J, with 10 bases in the middle. Combining the CDR3 with reference TRBV30 and TRBJ2-4 gives the whole variable domain SQTIHQWPATLVQPVGSPLSLECTVEGTSNPNLYWYRQAAGRGLQLLFYSVGIGQISSEVPQNLSASRPQDRQFILSSKKLLLSDSGFYLCAWSEGSGKNIQYFGAGTRLSVL.

V and J are TRBV6-1 and TRBJ2-6; 12 bases map to TRBD1. From germline, CDR1 is MNHNS and CDR2 SASEGT. V was clipped by 8 bases and J by 2 bases; unmatched bases: 1. The length of the CDR3 is 15 residues. In nucleotides, the CDR3 is TGTGCCAGCGGGGACAGGGGGCCTGGGGCCAACGTCCTGACTTTC. Translated, it gives CASGDRGPGANVLTF.

There are a few counts of this clonotype. This chain links TRBV24-1 with TRBJ2-7; D tentatively reads TRBD1 or TRBD2 (6 bases each). The germline CDR1 and CDR2 sequences are KGHDR and SFDVKD. The CDR3 runs 14 residues. With 8 bases removed from V and 3 bases from J, the gap between germline ends came to 16 bases. CDR3 nucleotides: TGTGCCACCACACAAGTAGGGGGACTCTACGAGCAGTACTTC. It translates to CATTQVGGLYEQYF.

Many counts were recorded for this clonotype. The V and J genes are TRBV29-1 and TRBJ2-5; 8 bases fit TRBD2. Germline lookup yields CDR1 SQVTM and CDR2 ANQGSEA. The CDR3 covers 15 residues. The junction had 7 bases not matched to a gene; V was cut back by 0 bases and J by 4 bases. CDR3 region: CSVEDRGGLLETQYF. DNA for the CDR3: TGCAGCGTTGAAGACCGCGGGGGGCTCTTAGAGACCCAGTACTTC. Full variable domain (missing parts from reference TRBV29-1 and TRBJ2-5): SAVISQKPSRDICQRGTSLTIQCQVDSQVTMMFWYRQQPGQSLTLIATANQGSEATYESGFVIDKFPISRPNLTFSTLTVSNMSPEDSSIYLCSVEDRGGLLETQYFGPGTRLLVL.

This clonotype came up once. The chain combines TRBV2 with TRBJ2-3, with D unresolved. Per germline, CDR1 SNHLY and CDR2 FYNNEI. V was shortened by 3 bases and J by 0 bases, with 10 bases between the two germline ends. The CDR3 contains 15 residues. The DNA of the CDR3 is TGTGCCAGCAGTGATGTGGGAACTAGCACAGATACGCAGTATTTT. Protein sequence: CASSDVGTSTDTQYF. The whole variable domain, remainder taken from reference TRBV2 and TRBJ2-3, is EPEVTQTPSHQVTQMGQEVILRCVPISNHLYFYWYRQILGQKVEFLVSFYNNEISEKSEIFDDQFSVERPDGSNFTLKIRSTKLEDSAMYFCASSDVGTSTDTQYFGPGTRLTVL.

This chain links TRBV3-1 with TRBJ1-4, with D perhaps matching TRBD1 (6 bases). V shed 0 bases and J shed 6 bases, with 14 bases lying between them. The CDR3 length is 16 residues. Germline V lookup: CDR1 LGHDT, CDR2 YNNKEL (reference sequence). CDR3 residues: CASSQDKGGTDEKLFF. CDR3 DNA: TGTGCCAGCAGCCAAGATAAAGGGGGTACGGATGAAAAACTGTTTTTT.

This clonotype was recorded at least ten times. This rearrangement joins TRBV4-1 to TRBJ2-7, with TRBD1 matching 7 bases. The germline gives CDR1 MGHRA, CDR2 YSYEKL. The CDR3 length is 16 residues. Germline trimming cut 1 base from V and 2 bases from J; bases unmatched to any gene: 8. The CDR3 region is CASSQGADRPTYEQYF. CDR3 nucleotides: TGCGCCAGCAGCCAAGGGGCGGACAGGCCAACCTACGAGCAGTACTTC.

This clonotype was found once. V usage is TRBV7-2 and J usage is TRBJ2-3, with D unclear. Trimming shortened V by 2 bases and J by 7 bases, and 7 bases separated the two germline ends. This CDR3 is built from 12 residues. Germline loops: CDR1 SGHTA, CDR2 FQGNSA. Here the CDR3 reads CASSLTLNTQYF. The CDR3 bases are TGTGCCAGCAGCTTAACCTTAAATACGCAGTATTTT. Full variable domain (outside the CDR3, taken from reference TRBV7-2 and TRBJ2-3): GAGVSQSPSNKVTEKGKDVELRCDPISGHTALYWYRQSLGQGLEFLIYFQGNSAPDKSGLPSDRFSAERTGGSVSTLTIQRTQQEDSAVYLCASSLTLNTQYFGPGTRLTVL.

The gene calls are TRBV14 and TRBJ2-6, with D perhaps TRBD2 (5 bases). Trimming shortened V by 4 bases and J by 0 bases, and 13 bases separated the two germline ends. This CDR3 spans 17 amino acids. The germline V gene encodes CDR1 SGHDN and CDR2 FVKESK. CDR3 residues: CASSLEFGSSGANVLTF. The CDR3 nucleotides are TGTGCCAGCAGCCTAGAGTTTGGGAGCTCTGGGGCCAACGTCCTGACTTTC.

This clonotype has ten or more counts. The chain links TRBV5-1 to TRBJ2-2, with 11 bases identical to TRBD2. This CDR3 region has 15 residues. CDR1 is SGHRS and CDR2 is YFSETQ in the germline V gene. Trimming at V came to 6 bases and at J to 10 bases, leaving 11 bases not matched to a gene. Written as DNA, the CDR3 is TGCGCCAGCACCCGGACTAGCGGGCCCGGCGAGGAGCTGTTTTTT. It encodes CASTRTSGPGEELFF.

This clonotype has a handful of counts. The chain recombines TRBV12-3 or TRBV12-4 with TRBJ1-4; D uncertain. The CDR3 covers 13 residues. Deletions cut 2 bases from V and 6 bases from J, with 7 bases between. The CDR3 loop reads CASSLIYDEKLFF. CDR3 nucleotides: TGTGCCAGCAGTTTAATCTATGATGAAAAACTGTTTTTT.

The sample holds many counts of this clonotype. The chain combines TRBV6-1 with TRBJ2-7; D unresolved. Trimming shortened V by 3 bases and J by 3 bases, and 6 bases separated the two germline ends. The CDR3 consists of 12 residues. The germline gives CDR1 MNHNS, CDR2 SASEGT. CDR3 sequence reads: CASSELRYEQYF. In DNA form, the CDR3 reads TGTGCCAGCAGTGAGCTCCGCTACGAGCAGTACTTC.

In this sample, this clonotype turned up many times. The chain employs TRBV9 and TRBJ2-5; no reliable D call. The V and J ends lost 0 bases and 2 bases respectively, with 8 bases between them. In germline, CDR1 is SGDLS, CDR2 YYNGEE. The CDR3 extends over 14 amino acids. This CDR3 reads CASSVDAGQETQYF. The CDR3 nucleotides are TGTGCCAGCAGCGTAGATGCAGGACAAGAGACCCAGTACTTC. Full variable domain (missing parts from reference TRBV9 and TRBJ2-5): DSGVTQTPKHLITATGQRVTLRCSPRSGDLSVYWYQQSLDQGLQFLIQYYNGEERAKGNILERFSAQQFPDLHSELNLSSLELGDSALYFCASSVDAGQETQYFGPGTRLLVL.

V gene TRBV19 combines with J gene TRBJ1-2; 9 nucleotides line up with TRBD1. Unmatched junction bases numbered 9, after V lost 7 bases and J lost 3 bases. Germline V gene sequence: CDR1 LNHDA, CDR2 SQIVND (reference sequence). The CDR3 runs to 15 residues. The CDR3 DNA reads as TGTGCCAGTATTAAAACTACAGGGGGCGACTATGGCTACACCTTC. Translating gives CASIKTTGGDYGYTF.

This clonotype was picked up many times. The chain employs TRBV6-5 and TRBJ2-1; D call uncertain. This CDR3 is 11 amino acids long. CDR1 and CDR2 from the germline V gene are MNHEY and SVGAGI. The V end was cut by 4 bases, the J end by 9 bases, with 7 bases between. Here the CDR3 reads CASSSIGEQFF. The CDR3 DNA reads TGTGCCAGCAGTTCTATAGGTGAGCAGTTCTTC.

This clonotype occurred many times. This rearrangement joins TRBV7-2 to TRBJ2-3, with D hard to call. The length of the CDR3 is 13 residues. CDR1 SGHTA and CDR2 FQGNSA come from the germline V gene. Trimming left V 0 bases short and J 5 bases short, with 6 bases between. CDR3 residues: CASSLALGDTQYF. The CDR3 DNA sequence: TGTGCCAGCAGCTTAGCTCTGGGAGATACGCAGTATTTT.

This clonotype was observed once. J is TRBJ1-2 and V is TRBV7-2; 9 bases are shared with TRBD1. The germline V gene encodes CDR1 SGHTA and CDR2 FQGNSA. Losses at the gene ends were 5 bases for V and 3 bases for J; bases not matched to a gene: 10. This CDR3 contains 16 residues. CDR3 amino acids: CASSLSGTGRYYGYTF. In nucleotides, the CDR3 is TGTGCCAGCAGCCTTTCTGGGACAGGGCGATACTATGGCTACACCTTC.